A selection of T cell receptor beta chains follows, all from one sample in a study of T-cell memory formation after mild COVID-19. TCRdb called the 5' RACE reads again in MiXCR, with one record for every CDR3 protein. Here the sample spans fewer than 350,000 distinct CDR3 sequences, roughly an eighth being singletons. The specimen sequenced was PBMCs or a T cell subset sorted from them (not recorded which). Receptors originate from a man between 18 and 35 years old who had mild COVID-19 (a few samples of this study predate the infection). Cell type and time point are not known. Both conserved end residues are trimmed from each CDR3. Fields, in order: V gene, J gene, D gene, CDR3 protein. D genes are given only for firm matches.

TRBV20-1,TRBJ2-3,TRBD2,SAKRGGFTDTQY
TRBV12-3/TRBV12-4,TRBJ2-1,TRBD2,ASRTSGGYNEQF
TRBV2,TRBJ2-7,NA,ASTALIKYEQY
TRBV10-3,TRBJ2-1,NA,AISEWDNEQF
TRBV25-1,TRBJ1-5,NA,ASSVTGSNQPQH
TRBV20-1,TRBJ2-1,NA,SASLPAQYNEQF
TRBV18,TRBJ2-1,NA,ASSPKSRVNDNEQF
TRBV7-3,TRBJ1-2,NA,ASSLRTGDRGYGYT
TRBV4-2,TRBJ1-2,NA,ASSPGGVEGYT
TRBV4-1,TRBJ2-7,NA,ASSQGWY
TRBV6-5,TRBJ2-6,NA,ASSYSNGASGANVLT
TRBV7-2,TRBJ2-7,NA,ASSLPGEIYEQY
TRBV28,TRBJ2-2,NA,ASLAGNTGELF
TRBV19,TRBJ2-1,NA,ASSIVDEQF
TRBV4-3,TRBJ1-2,NA,ASSRDSVGNYGYT
TRBV4-3,TRBJ2-3,NA,ASSQVGGGTDTQY
TRBV29-1,TRBJ2-1,NA,SVEKTIGGNEQF
TRBV6-5,TRBJ2-7,TRBD1,ASSWSGTGAQY
TRBV4-2,TRBJ2-7,TRBD1,ASSRGRDSTYEQY
TRBV7-9,TRBJ2-7,TRBD1,ASSLGQGPNEQY
TRBV7-2,TRBJ2-3,NA,ASRIQGHSTDTQY
TRBV7-2,TRBJ2-5,NA,ASSLHPYQETQY
TRBV19,TRBJ1-5,NA,ASSIDQFRQPQH
TRBV12-3/TRBV12-4,TRBJ2-5,TRBD1,ASSFTTGGAETQY
TRBV29-1,TRBJ1-2,TRBD1,SVEPRDRLGYGYT
TRBV10-3,TRBJ1-2,NA,AISRAGHAEANYGYT
TRBV20-1,TRBJ1-2,NA,SVTREGLAHGYT
TRBV28,TRBJ1-2,NA,ASRGPYDGYT
TRBV7-9,TRBJ2-7,NA,ASSPRNYEQY
TRBV7-2,TRBJ2-1,TRBD2,ASTRGVSNEQF
TRBV5-6,TRBJ1-1,NA,ASSDGTEAF
TRBV28,TRBJ2-3,TRBD2,ACDGGSTDTQY
TRBV10-3,TRBJ1-2,NA,AISDPGGSNGYT
TRBV7-2,TRBJ2-6,NA,ASSLNVQGTPGANVLT
TRBV6-2/TRBV6-3,TRBJ1-6,NA,ASSFGRNSPLH
TRBV6-2/TRBV6-3,TRBJ2-1,NA,ASSPYGLYNEQF
TRBV7-2,TRBJ2-2,NA,ASSFRGLSSGELF
TRBV4-1,TRBJ2-3,NA,ASSQGFSDTQY
TRBV5-1,TRBJ2-3,NA,ASTLDSSSTDTQY
TRBV11-2,TRBJ2-3,NA,ASSLGTVGPV
TRBV28,TRBJ2-2,NA,ASRAGGLHRNTGELF
TRBV7-2,TRBJ2-5,TRBD2,ASSLVRGIGETQY
TRBV4-1,TRBJ2-1,NA,ASSQKTTGGPRDEQF
TRBV20-1,TRBJ1-3,TRBD1,SARDQGGGNTIY
TRBV7-2,TRBJ1-1,NA,ASSLVLDTEAF